This passage covers 8 T cell receptor beta chains from one sample sequenced in a study of cytomegalovirus exposure and HLA in healthy donors. Clones were sequenced by immunoSEQ multiplex PCR, and TCRdb holds only the in-frame ones, with some missing. Altogether fewer than 400,000 clones are present, around 90% being singletons, with the ten largest covering around 0.88%. The sequencing sample was made of PBMCs. The receptors were sampled from a man aged 30-40 years in good health and CMV-seronegative.

The chain joins TRBV27 to TRBJ2-3; TRBD1 is a possible D gene (5 bases). V dropped 6 bases and J dropped 4 bases, with 11 bases sitting between them. The CDR3 sequence is 13 residues long. Germline V gene data show CDR1 as MNHEY and CDR2 as SMNVEV (reference sequence). The CDR3: CASRGPRPDTQYF. The CDR3, as DNA: TGTGCCAGCAGGGGGCCTCGTCCAGATACGCAGTATTTT.

This clone came up once. The genes are TRBV6-1 and TRBJ2-7; 12 positions match TRBD2. Germline V gene lookup returns CDR1 MNHNS and CDR2 SASEGT. The CDR3 runs 14 residues. Germline trimming cut 6 bases from V and 3 bases from J; bases unmatched to any gene: 3. In DNA, the CDR3 is TGTGCCAGCAGGCGACTAGCGGGAGACTACGAGCAGTACTTC. Translation: CASRRLAGDYEQYF.

The genes are TRBV7-9 and TRBJ2-2, with 11 bases fitting TRBD1. CDR3 length: 16 amino acids. In germline, CDR1 is SEHNR, CDR2 FQNEAQ (reference sequence). The junction had 1 base not matched to a gene; V was cut back by 4 bases and J by 0 bases. CDR3 region: CASSSGQGANTGELFF. The CDR3 DNA reads TGTGCCAGCAGCTCGGGACAGGGGGCGAACACCGGGGAGCTGTTTTTT.

CDR3 coding DNA: TGTGCCAGCAGATCCTGGGACAGTAATTCACCCCTCCACTTT. As protein: CASRSWDSNSPLHF. V and J are TRBV27 and TRBJ1-6; 7 bases map to TRBD1. V was pared by 6 bases and J by 6 bases, with 5 bases of the junction left unmatched. The CDR3 is 14 residues long. CDR1 and CDR2 (germline): MNHEY, SMNVEV (reference sequence).

The J gene is TRBJ2-3, the V gene TRBV5-1; D is possibly TRBD2 (6 bases). Germline CDR1 SGHRS, CDR2 YFSETQ. The CDR3 consists of 14 residues. V lost 0 bases and J lost 4, with 9 bases in between. The CDR3, as DNA: TGCGCCAGCAGCTTGGCGGGAGTGCCAGATACGCAGTATTTT. This gives the protein CASSLAGVPDTQYF.

This clone was found a few times. The chain uses TRBV27 and TRBJ1-2; 9 bases are a match to TRBD1. J lost 8 bases, V lost 2 bases, and 6 bases had no gene match. The germline gives CDR1 MNHEY, CDR2 SMNVEV (reference sequence). This CDR3 has 14 residues. CDR3 sequence (DNA): TGTGCCAGCAGTTTAAGAGGGACAGGGCAGGGCTACACCTTC. This sequence encodes CASSLRGTGQGYTF.

J is TRBJ1-6 and V is TRBV19; TRBD1 matches at 8 bases. The length of the CDR3 is 17 residues. CDR1 and CDR2 (germline): LNHDA, SQIVND (reference sequence). The ends lost 2 bases at V and 8 bases at J; junction bases unmatched: 11. CDR3 DNA: TGTGCCAGTAGTATATCACCCGGCGGACAGGGATATTCACCCCTCCACTTT. It encodes CASSISPGGQGYSPLHF. Combining the CDR3 with reference TRBV19 and TRBJ1-6 gives the whole variable domain DGGITQSPKYLFRKEGQNVTLSCEQNLNHDAMYWYRQDPGQGLRLIYYSQIVNDFQKGDIAEGYSVSREKKESFPLTVTSAQKNPTAFYLCASSISPGGQGYSPLHFGNGTRLTVT.

The J gene is TRBJ1-2, the V gene TRBV7-9, with TRBD1 as a possible D gene (6 bases). V gave up 4 bases and J gave up 6 bases, with 9 bases separating them. Germline CDR1 SEHNR, CDR2 FQNEAQ (reference sequence). This CDR3 has 12 amino acids. CDR3 loop: CASSSQGDGYTF. Written as DNA, the CDR3 is TGTGCCAGCAGCTCACAGGGCGATGGCTACACCTTC.